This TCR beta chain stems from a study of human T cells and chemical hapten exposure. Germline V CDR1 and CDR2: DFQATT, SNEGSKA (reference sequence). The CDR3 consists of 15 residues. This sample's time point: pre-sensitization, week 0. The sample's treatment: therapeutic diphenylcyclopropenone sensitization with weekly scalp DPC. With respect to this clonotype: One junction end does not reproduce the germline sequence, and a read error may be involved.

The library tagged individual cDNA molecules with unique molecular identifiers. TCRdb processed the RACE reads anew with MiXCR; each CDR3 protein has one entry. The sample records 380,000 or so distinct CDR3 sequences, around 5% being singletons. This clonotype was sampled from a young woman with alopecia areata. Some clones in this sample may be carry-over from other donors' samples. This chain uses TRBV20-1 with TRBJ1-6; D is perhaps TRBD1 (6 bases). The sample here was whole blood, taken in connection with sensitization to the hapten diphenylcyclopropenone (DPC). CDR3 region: CSAGEGGVGNSPLHF. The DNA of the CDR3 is TGCAGTGCTGGAGAGGGGGGGGTAGGGAATTCACCCCTCCACTTT.